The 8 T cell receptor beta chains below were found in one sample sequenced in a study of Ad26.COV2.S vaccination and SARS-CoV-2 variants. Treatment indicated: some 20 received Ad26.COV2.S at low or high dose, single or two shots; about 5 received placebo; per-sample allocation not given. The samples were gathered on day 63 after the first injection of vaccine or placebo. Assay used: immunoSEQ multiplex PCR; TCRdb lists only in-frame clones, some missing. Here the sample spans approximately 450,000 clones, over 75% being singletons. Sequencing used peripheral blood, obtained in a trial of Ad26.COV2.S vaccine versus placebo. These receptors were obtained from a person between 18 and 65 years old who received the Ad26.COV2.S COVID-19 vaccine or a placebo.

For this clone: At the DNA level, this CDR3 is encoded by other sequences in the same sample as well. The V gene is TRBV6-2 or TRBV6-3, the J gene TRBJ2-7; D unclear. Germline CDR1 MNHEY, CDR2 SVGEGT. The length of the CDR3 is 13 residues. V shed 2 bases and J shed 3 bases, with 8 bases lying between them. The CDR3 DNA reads TGTGCCAGCAGTTACCAGCCCGGCTACGAGCAGTACTTC. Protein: CASSYQPGYEQYF.

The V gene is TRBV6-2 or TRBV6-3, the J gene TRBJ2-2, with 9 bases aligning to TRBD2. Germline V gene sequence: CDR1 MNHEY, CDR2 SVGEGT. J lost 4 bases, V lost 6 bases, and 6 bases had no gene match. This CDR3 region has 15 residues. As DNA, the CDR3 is TGTGCCAGCAGCCTGACTAGCGGTTTCACCGGGGAGCTGTTTTTT. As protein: CASSLTSGFTGELFF.

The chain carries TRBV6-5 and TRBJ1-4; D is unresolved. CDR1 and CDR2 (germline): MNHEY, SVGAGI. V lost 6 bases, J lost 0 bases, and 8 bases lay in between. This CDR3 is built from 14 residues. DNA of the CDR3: TGTGCCAGCAGAAACCCTGCAACTAATGAAAAACTGTTTTTT. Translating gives CASRNPATNEKLFF.

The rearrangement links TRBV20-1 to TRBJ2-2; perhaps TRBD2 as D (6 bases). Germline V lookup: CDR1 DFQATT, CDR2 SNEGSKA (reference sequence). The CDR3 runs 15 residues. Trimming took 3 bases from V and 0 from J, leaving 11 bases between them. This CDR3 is CSASRLVSNTGELFF. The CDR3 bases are TGCAGTGCTAGTAGACTAGTTTCGAACACCGGGGAGCTGTTTTTT.

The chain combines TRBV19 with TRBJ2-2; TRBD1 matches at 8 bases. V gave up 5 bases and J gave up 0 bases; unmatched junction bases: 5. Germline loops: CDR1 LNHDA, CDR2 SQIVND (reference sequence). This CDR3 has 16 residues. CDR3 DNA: TGTGCCAGTAGTCCCACGGGACAGGCGAACACCGGGGAGCTGTTTTTT. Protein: CASSPTGQANTGELFF.

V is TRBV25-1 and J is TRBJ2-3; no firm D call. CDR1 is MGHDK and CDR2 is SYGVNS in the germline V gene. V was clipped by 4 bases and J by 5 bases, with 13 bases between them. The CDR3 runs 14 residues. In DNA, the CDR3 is TGTGCCAGCAGTGCCGCCACTCGAGGAGATACGCAGTATTTT. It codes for CASSAATRGDTQYF. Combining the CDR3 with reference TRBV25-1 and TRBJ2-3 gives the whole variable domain EADIYQTPRYLVIGTGKKITLECSQTMGHDKMYWYQQDPGMELHLIHYSYGVNSTEKGDLSSESTVSRIRTEHFPLTLESARPSHTSQYLCASSAATRGDTQYFGPGTRLTVL.

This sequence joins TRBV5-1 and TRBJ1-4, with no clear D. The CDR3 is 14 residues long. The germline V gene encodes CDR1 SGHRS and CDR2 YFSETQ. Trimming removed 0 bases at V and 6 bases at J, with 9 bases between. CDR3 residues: CASSLAGRYEKLFF. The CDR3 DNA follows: TGCGCCAGCAGCTTGGCAGGTCGTTATGAAAAACTGTTTTTT.

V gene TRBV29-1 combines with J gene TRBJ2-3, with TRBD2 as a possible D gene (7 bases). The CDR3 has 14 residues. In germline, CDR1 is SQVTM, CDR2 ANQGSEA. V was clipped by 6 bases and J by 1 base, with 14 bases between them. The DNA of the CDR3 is TGCAGCGTCGATAAGGGGGGGGGCACAGATACGCAGTATTTT. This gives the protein CSVDKGGGTDTQYF.